The present T cell receptor beta chain was sequenced within a study of blood T cell repertoires in COVID-19. Study at large: Acute and convalescent COVID-19 specimens originated in the United States, Italy and Spain.

This clone was counted between two and nine times. The protocol was immunoSEQ multiplex PCR, while the TCRdb copy is restricted to in-frame clones and leaves out a portion. The sample shows almost 65,000 clones, just over 85% of them seen only once. The origin of this receptor is a woman aged 60 to 75 with COVID-19, enrolled during active disease. Material: peripheral blood.

CDR3 residues: CASSSPGDKNIQYF. The DNA of the CDR3 is TGTGCCAGTAGCTCGCCCGGGGACAAAAACATTCAGTACTTC. The chain carries TRBV19 and TRBJ2-4, with D perhaps TRBD2 (5 bases). V lost 6 bases, J lost 3 bases, and 12 bases lay in between. Germline V gives CDR1 LNHDA, CDR2 SQIVND (reference sequence). This CDR3 spans 14 amino acids.